Detailed here is one T cell receptor (beta chain). Its antigen is undetermined. Clones were read by immunoSEQ multiplex PCR, and TCRdb kept only the in-frame ones, dropping some. The sample records some 86,000 clones, about 88% being singletons. The record originates from a study of graft-versus-host responses after intestinal transplantation. Study as a whole: Grafts were multivisceral, liver-intestinal, or isolated intestinal. Recipients were all induced with anti-thymocyte globulin, then given tacrolimus and steroids for around three years. Study results and caveats: Among recipient marrow samples, GvH clones were found; some appeared first in ileum or blood. Within allografts, high graft-versus-host to host-versus-graft clonal ratios were seen among patients with graft-donor T cell macrochimerism.

V was pared by 11 bases and J by 2 bases, with 16 bases between. There are 14 residues in the CDR3. Germline lookup yields CDR1 MDHEN and CDR2 SYDVKM. This clonotype was sampled from a human donor who was the organ donor for an intestinal transplant. The sequences come from unstimulated CD4+ T cells sorted from spleen or lymph node cells, collected before transplant. The rearrangement uses TRBV28 and TRBJ1-3; D is unclear. CDR3 in amino acids: CAATGVWTGNTIYF. The CDR3 DNA follows: TGTGCCGCAACCGGGGTTTGGACTGGAAACACCATATATTTT.